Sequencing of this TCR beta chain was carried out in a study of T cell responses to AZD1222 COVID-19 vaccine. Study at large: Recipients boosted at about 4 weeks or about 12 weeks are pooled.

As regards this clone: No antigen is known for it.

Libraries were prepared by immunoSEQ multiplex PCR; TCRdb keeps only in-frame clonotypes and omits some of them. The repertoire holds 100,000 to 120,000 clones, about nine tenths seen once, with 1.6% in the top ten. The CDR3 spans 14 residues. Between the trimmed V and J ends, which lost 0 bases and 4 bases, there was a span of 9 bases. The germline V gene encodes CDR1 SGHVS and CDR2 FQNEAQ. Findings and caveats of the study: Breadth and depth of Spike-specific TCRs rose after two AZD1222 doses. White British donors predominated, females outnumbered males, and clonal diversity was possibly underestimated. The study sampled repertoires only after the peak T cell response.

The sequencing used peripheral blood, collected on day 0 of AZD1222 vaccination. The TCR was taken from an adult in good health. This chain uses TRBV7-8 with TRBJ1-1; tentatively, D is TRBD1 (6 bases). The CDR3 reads CASSLAQGGTEAFF. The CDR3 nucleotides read TGTGCCAGCAGCTTAGCACAGGGCGGCACTGAAGCTTTCTTT.